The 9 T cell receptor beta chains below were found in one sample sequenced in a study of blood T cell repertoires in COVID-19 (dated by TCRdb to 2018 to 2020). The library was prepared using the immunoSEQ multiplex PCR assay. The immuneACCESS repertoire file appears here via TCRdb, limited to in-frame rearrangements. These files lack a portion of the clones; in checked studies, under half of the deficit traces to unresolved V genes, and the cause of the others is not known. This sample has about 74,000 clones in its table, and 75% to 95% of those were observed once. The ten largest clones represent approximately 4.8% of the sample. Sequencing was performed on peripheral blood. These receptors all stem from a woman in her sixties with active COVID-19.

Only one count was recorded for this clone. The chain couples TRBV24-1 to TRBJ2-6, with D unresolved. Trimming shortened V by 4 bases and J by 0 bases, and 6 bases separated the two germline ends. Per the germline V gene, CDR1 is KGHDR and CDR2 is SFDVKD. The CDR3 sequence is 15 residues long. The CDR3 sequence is CATSEYSSGANVLTF. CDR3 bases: TGTGCCACCAGTGAATACAGCTCTGGGGCCAACGTCCTGACTTTC.

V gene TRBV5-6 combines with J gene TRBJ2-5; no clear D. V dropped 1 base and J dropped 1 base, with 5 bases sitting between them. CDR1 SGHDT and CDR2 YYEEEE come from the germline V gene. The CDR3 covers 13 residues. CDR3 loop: CASSLISQETQYF. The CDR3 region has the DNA TGTGCCAGCAGCTTGATCAGCCAAGAGACCCAGTACTTC. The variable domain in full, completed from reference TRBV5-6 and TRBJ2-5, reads DAGVTQSPTHLIKTRGQQVTLRCSPKSGHDTVSWYQQALGQGPQFIFQYYEEEERQRGNFPDRFSGHQFPNYSSELNVNALLLGDSALYLCASSLISQETQYFGPGTRLLVL.

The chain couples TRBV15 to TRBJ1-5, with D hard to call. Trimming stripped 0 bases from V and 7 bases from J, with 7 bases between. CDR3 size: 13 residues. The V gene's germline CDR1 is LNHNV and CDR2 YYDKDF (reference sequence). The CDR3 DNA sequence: TGTGCCACCAGCAGAGATACGAGACAGCCCCAGCATTTT. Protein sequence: CATSRDTRQPQHF.

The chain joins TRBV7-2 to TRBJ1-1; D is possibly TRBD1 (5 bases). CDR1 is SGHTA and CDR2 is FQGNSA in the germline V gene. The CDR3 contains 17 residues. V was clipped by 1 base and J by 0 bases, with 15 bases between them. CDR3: CASSLEGQGSLNTEAFF. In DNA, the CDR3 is TGTGCCAGCAGCTTAGAAGGGCAGGGTTCACTGAACACTGAAGCTTTCTTT.

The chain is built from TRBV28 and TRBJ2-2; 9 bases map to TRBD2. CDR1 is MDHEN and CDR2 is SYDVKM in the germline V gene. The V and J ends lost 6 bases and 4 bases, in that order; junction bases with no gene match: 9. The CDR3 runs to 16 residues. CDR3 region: CASSPSGGRGTGELFF. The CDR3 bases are TGTGCCAGCAGCCCCTCGGGCGGGAGGGGCACCGGGGAGCTGTTTTTT.

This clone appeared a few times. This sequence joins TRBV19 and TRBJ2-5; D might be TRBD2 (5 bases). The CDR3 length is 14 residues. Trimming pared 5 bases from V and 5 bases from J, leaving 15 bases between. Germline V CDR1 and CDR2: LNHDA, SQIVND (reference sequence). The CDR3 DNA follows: TGTGCCAGTAGTGCCGGGAATCGAGGGGAGACCCAGTACTTC. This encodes CASSAGNRGETQYF.

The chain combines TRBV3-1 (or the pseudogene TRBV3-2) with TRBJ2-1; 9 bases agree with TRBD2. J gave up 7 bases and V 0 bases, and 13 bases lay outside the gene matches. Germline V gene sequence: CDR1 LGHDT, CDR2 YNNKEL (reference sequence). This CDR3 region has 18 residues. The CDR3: CASSQDLGLARWRNEQFF. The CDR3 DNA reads TGTGCCAGCAGCCAAGACCTTGGACTAGCGAGATGGAGAAATGAGCAGTTCTTC.

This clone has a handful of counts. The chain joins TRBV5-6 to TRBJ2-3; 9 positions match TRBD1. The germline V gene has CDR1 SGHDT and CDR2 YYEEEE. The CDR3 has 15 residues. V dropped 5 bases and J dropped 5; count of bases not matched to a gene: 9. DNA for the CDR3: TGTGCCAGCAGTCGGATTACAGGGGGCGGAGATACGCAGTATTTT. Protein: CASSRITGGGDTQYF.

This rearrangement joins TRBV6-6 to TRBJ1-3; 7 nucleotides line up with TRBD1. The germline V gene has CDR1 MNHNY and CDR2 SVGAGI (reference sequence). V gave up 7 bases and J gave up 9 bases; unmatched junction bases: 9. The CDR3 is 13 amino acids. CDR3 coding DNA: TGTGCCAGCACCGTGGGACAGCCTGGCACCATATATTTT. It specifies CASTVGQPGTIYF.